This T cell receptor beta chain stems from a study of T cell responses to AZD1222 COVID-19 vaccine. On this clone itself: Its matching antigen is unknown.

Sequencing was performed with immunoSEQ multiplex PCR; in TCRdb, only in-frame clones are kept and a portion is missing. This repertoire shows about 120,000 clones, about 83% found once; its top ten account for 12%. Whole-study results and caveats: Repertoires were obtained only post-peak T cell response.

Trimming left V 5 bases short and J 17 bases short, with 13 bases between. Germline values: CDR1 SEHNR, CDR2 FQNEAQ (reference sequence). The CDR3 is 11 amino acids. The source is an adult in good health. The sequencing used peripheral blood, collected on day 0 of AZD1222 vaccination. The chain uses TRBV7-9 and TRBJ1-6; D is ambiguous. The CDR3 here is CASSIGSGIHF. The CDR3 nucleotides read TGTGCCAGCAGCATAGGATCCGGGATCCACTTT.